This T cell receptor (beta chain) was captured in a study of cytomegalovirus exposure and HLA in healthy donors. Germline values: CDR1 LNHDA, CDR2 SQIVND (reference sequence). V was shortened by 1 base and J by 2 bases, with 9 bases between the two germline ends. The CDR3 runs 14 residues. Primers: 60 Vbeta forward and 13 Jbeta reverse. This table comes from immunoSEQ multiplex PCR, and its TCRdb copy is limited to in-frame clones, with some not included. Among some 130,000 clones listed, 82% were seen once. The specimen was PBMCs. The V call is TRBV19, the J call TRBJ2-7, with a possible D match to TRBD2 (6 bases). This TCR came from a male donor in good health and CMV-seropositive. The CDR3 sequence is CASSIGRTTYEQYF. The CDR3 bases are TGTGCCAGTAGTATAGGCAGGACTACCTACGAGCAGTACTTC.